This TCR beta chain originates from a study of blood T cell repertoires in COVID-19. Study summary: Sources were T cells, B-cell-depleted T cells, or PBMCs; the material itself was cDNA or gDNA.

CDR1 is PRHDT and CDR2 is FYEKMQ in the germline V gene (reference sequence). CDR3 length: 15 residues. The V and J ends lost 3 bases and 6 bases, in that order; junction bases with no gene match: 9. Ages ranged from about 18 to 89 years, with residence in 24 US areas. Authors' methods: Estimated nucleated cell counts came from reference gene primer amplification. Repertoires were generated with immunoSEQ multiplex PCR, while TCRdb's copy carries only in-frame clones and drops some. V and J calls and clone size follow that table, whereas D and trimming were derived from the DNA. The table lists about 250,000 clones, roughly 90% of them singletons.

The V and J genes are TRBV13 and TRBJ1-2, with 8 bases aligning to TRBD1. This TCR was sampled from a middle-aged man who had recovered from COVID-19. Sequencing used PBMCs or T cells enriched from blood (not recorded which). CDR3 in DNA: TGTGCCAGCAGCTTCCGACAGGGGATTGGGGATGGCTACACCTTC. Translated, it gives CASSFRQGIGDGYTF.